The TCR beta chain described here comes from a study of blood T cell repertoires in COVID-19. Germline V CDR1 and CDR2: SGDLS, YYNGEE. V lost 5 bases to trimming and J lost 1 base, with 4 bases between them. The CDR3 covers 13 residues. Using immunoSEQ multiplex PCR, the repertoire was profiled, and TCRdb retains in-frame clones only, with some absent. The data contain some 240,000 clones, around 82% of them singletons. This rearrangement joins TRBV9 to TRBJ1-6; D not resolved. The sequence was collected from a human donor in a cohort sampled during active COVID-19. Sample: peripheral blood. CDR3 in DNA: TGTGCCAGCAGGAGATCCTATAATTCACCCCTCCACTTT. It yields the protein CASRRSYNSPLHF.